Presented here are 10 T cell receptor beta chains from one specimen sequenced in a study of blood T cells in healthy people across ages (dated by TCRdb to 2015 to 2017). Libraries came from 5' RACE. Instrument used: Illumina HiSeq 2500. The second PCR ran for about 6 to 12 cycles and used a J-beta primer mix along with a sample-barcoded 5' primer. The public reads were reprocessed in TCRdb via fastp at Q25 and MiXCR, keeping in-frame beta chains. For every CDR3 protein sequence, its rows merge into one entry that carries the most common genes and DNA. Across this sample there are about 1.4 million distinct CDR3 sequences, with around 59% seen only once. Approximately 7% of the sample is taken by the ten largest. The specimen sequenced was blood. These receptors were taken from a man younger than 30 in good health.

This clonotype was counted a single time. J is TRBJ1-6 and V is TRBV5-1; 10 bases are shared with TRBD1. The CDR3 is 13 amino acids. Trimming at V came to 4 bases and at J to 8 bases, leaving 0 bases not matched to a gene. Per germline, CDR1 SGHRS and CDR2 YFSETQ. CDR3 amino acids: CASSGTGDSPLHF. The CDR3, as DNA: TGCGCCAGCAGCGGGACAGGGGATTCACCCCTCCACTTT.

The V call is TRBV29-1, the J call TRBJ1-5; TRBD1 matches 8 bases. CDR3 length: 13 residues. Trimming at V came to 4 bases and at J to 6 bases, leaving 5 bases not matched to a gene. Per germline, CDR1 SQVTM and CDR2 ANQGSEA. The CDR3 nucleotides read TGCAGCGTTGCCCCAGGGGGCGGTCAGCCCCAGCATTTT. Protein sequence: CSVAPGGGQPQHF.

CDR3 protein: CASRQRTNYEQYF. The CDR3 DNA follows: TGTGCCAGCAGACAGAGGACTAACTACGAGCAGTACTTC. This chain uses TRBV28 with TRBJ2-7, with D possibly matching TRBD2 (6 bases). The CDR3 has 13 amino acids. The germline V gene encodes CDR1 MDHEN and CDR2 SYDVKM. V was pared by 6 bases and J by 3 bases, with 12 bases between.

This clonotype was seen only a few times. The chain uses TRBV20-1 and TRBJ2-1; 14 bases agree with TRBD2. The CDR3 runs 15 residues. J gave up 8 bases and V 3 bases, and 6 bases lay outside the gene matches. Germline CDR1 reads DFQATT; CDR2 reads SNEGSKA (reference sequence). DNA of the CDR3: TGCAGTGCTAGTCGACTAGCGGGAGGGACCCATGAGCAGTTCTTC. Residues: CSASRLAGGTHEQFF.

The V gene is TRBV5-1, the J gene TRBJ2-7; D unclear. Trimming took 1 base from V and 2 from J, leaving 13 bases between them. The CDR3 consists of 15 residues. Per the germline V gene, CDR1 is SGHRS and CDR2 is YFSETQ. In DNA, the CDR3 is TGCGCCAGCAGCTTGCGTAACTACCTAACCTACGAGCAGTACTTC. This translates into CASSLRNYLTYEQYF.

V is TRBV5-6 and J is TRBJ1-4; D is undetermined. CDR3 size: 14 residues. The V gene's germline CDR1 is SGHDT and CDR2 YYEEEE. The germline V and J ends were trimmed by 3 bases and 6 bases, with 12 bases remaining between them. CDR3 in amino acids: CASSSVLADEKLFF. In DNA, the CDR3 is TGTGCCAGCAGCTCGGTATTGGCGGATGAAAAACTGTTTTTT.

The V gene is TRBV12-3 or TRBV12-4, the J gene TRBJ2-7; 12 nucleotides match TRBD2. The CDR3 has 16 residues. V lost 0 bases, J lost 3 bases, and 3 bases stayed unmatched. This chain's CDR3 is CASSLAGLAGNYEQYF. CDR3 nucleotides: TGTGCCAGCAGTTTAGCTGGACTAGCGGGGAACTACGAGCAGTACTTC.

The chain combines TRBV12-3 or TRBV12-4 with TRBJ2-5; TRBD2 agrees at 10 bases. V lost 6 bases and J lost 2; bases outside the gene matches: 6. The CDR3 has 15 amino acids. Here the CDR3 DNA reads TGTGCCAGCAGATCTAGCGGGGGCGGTCAAGAGACCCAGTACTTC. This codes for CASRSSGGGQETQYF.

This chain joins TRBV7-9 and TRBJ2-6; D unclear. This CDR3 spans 17 amino acids. The ends were cut back, 1 base at V and 0 bases at J, with 10 bases in the middle. Germline-derived CDR1 and CDR2 are SEHNR and FQNEAQ (reference sequence). The CDR3 DNA reads TGTGCCAGCAGCTTAGGGAGAAGAGACTCTGGGGCCAACGTCCTGACTTTC. Translation: CASSLGRRDSGANVLTF.

This clonotype was counted between two and nine times. J is TRBJ1-4 and V is TRBV5-1; 7 nucleotides match TRBD1. The V gene's germline CDR1 is SGHRS and CDR2 YFSETQ. Unmatched junction bases numbered 4, after V lost 0 bases and J lost 8 bases. The CDR3 spans 14 residues. The CDR3 sequence is CASSLGQGEEKLFF. The CDR3 DNA reads as TGCGCCAGCAGCTTGGGACAGGGAGAGGAAAAACTGTTTTTT.